This T cell receptor beta chain came from a study of blood T cell repertoires in COVID-19. Overall study context: PBMCs, B-cell-depleted T cells, or T cells were the source of the cDNA or gDNA that made up the material.

Authors' data handling: Quantification of nucleated cells was approximated via reference gene primer amplification. The repertoire was sequenced with immunoSEQ multiplex PCR; TCRdb's copy has only in-frame clones and lacks some. Clonal size and the V and J genes are those of that table, whereas D and trimming came from the DNA. Among approximately 250,000 clones listed, about 89% were seen once. CDR1 and CDR2 from the germline V gene are KGHDR and SFDVKD. The CDR3 extends over 12 amino acids. Concerning this clone itself: An end of the junction differs from the germline gene, which may be a read error.

Sequencing was performed on peripheral blood. This chain joins TRBV24-1 and TRBJ1-1; D remains unclear. The source is a man aged 35 to 55 with active or convalescent COVID-19. As DNA, the CDR3 is TGTGCCACCAGGGGCCCGAACGCTGAAGCTTTCTTT. Its protein product is CATRGPNAEAFF.